Listed below are T cell receptor beta chains from one sample, sequenced in a study of T cell responses to AZD1222 COVID-19 vaccine. Method: immunoSEQ multiplex PCR; TCRdb's copy keeps in-frame clones and lacks some. The sample contains about 70,000 clones, roughly 84% of which appear only once. This specimen was peripheral blood, taken on day 0 of AZD1222 vaccination. Every receptor here comes from an adult in good health. Both conserved end residues are part of each CDR3. A D gene is named only where the DNA matches it firmly. Clone size is given for some rows only: seen once, a few or many times, or a class if the clone is expanded.

clone_size | j_call | d_call | v_call | cdr3_aa | cdr3_nt
- | TRBJ2-3 | TRBD2 | TRBV6-4 | CASSEGGGAPDTQYF | TGTGCCAGCAGTGAGGGCGGGGGGGCGCCCGATACGCAGTATTTT
- | TRBJ1-2 | - | TRBV5-6 | CASSLVQGPYGYTF | TGTGCCAGCAGCTTGGTGCAGGGACCCTATGGCTACACCTTC
- | TRBJ1-1 | - | TRBV7-9 | CASSLFGGTEAFF | TGTGCCAGCAGCTTATTCGGGGGGACTGAAGCTTTCTTT
- | TRBJ1-2 | - | TRBV4-2 | CASSQEVQFNYGYTF | TGTGCCAGCAGCCAAGAGGTACAGTTTAACTATGGCTACACCTTC
- | TRBJ1-4 | - | TRBV14 | CASSLSRQATNEKLFF | TGTGCCAGCAGCCTCTCTCGACAGGCAACTAATGAAAAACTGTTTTTT
once | TRBJ2-7 | - | TRBV5-1 | CASSLVSGSYEQYF | TGCGCCAGCAGCTTGGTTTCAGGTTCCTACGAGCAGTACTTC
- | TRBJ1-1 | - | TRBV29-1 | CSTERMNTEAFF | TGCAGCACTGAACGCATGAACACTGAAGCTTTCTTT
- | TRBJ1-3 | - | TRBV5-1 | CASSLGDGQGGNTIYF | TGCGCCAGCAGCTTGGGCGATGGGCAGGGAGGAAACACCATATATTTT
few | TRBJ1-2 | - | TRBV28 | CASSFSGALNNYGYTF | TGTGCCAGCAGTTTTTCAGGGGCACTGAATAACTATGGCTACACCTTC
- | TRBJ1-2 | - | TRBV10-2 | CASSDATVLYGYTF | TGCGCCAGCAGTGACGCGACGGTCCTCTATGGCTACACCTTC
- | TRBJ2-4 | TRBD1 | TRBV18 | CASSPPDRGKNIQYF | TGTGCCAGCTCACCACCGGACAGGGGTAAAAACATTCAGTACTTC
- | TRBJ1-1 | - | TRBV12-3/TRBV12-4 | CASSQATGTEAFF | TGTGCCAGCAGTCAAGCAACAGGGACTGAAGCTTTCTTT
- | TRBJ2-5 | TRBD2 | TRBV5-1 | CASSLEFTGGPQETQYF | TGCGCCAGCAGCTTGGAATTTACGGGAGGACCACAAGAGACCCAGTACTTC
- | TRBJ2-3 | - | TRBV9 | CASSVAAPDTQYF | TGTGCCAGCAGCGTAGCGGCCCCAGATACGCAGTATTTT
- | TRBJ1-2 | - | TRBV5-1 | CASSSDGSIADTF | TGCGCCAGCAGCTCGGATGGGTCCATCGCGGACACCTTC
- | TRBJ2-1 | - | TRBV18 | CASSPRGQSVGNEQFF | TGTGCCAGCTCACCTCGAGGACAGTCGGTTGGCAATGAGCAGTTCTTC